This T cell receptor beta chain was sequenced in a study of sequential checkpoint blockade in melanoma (dated by TCRdb to between 2019 and 2020). Regarding the study in general: Patients were randomized 1:1 to first-line nivolumab followed by ipilimumab (arm A) or ipilimumab followed by nivolumab (arm B). Maintenance nivolumab came after each of the two trial sequences. More than 20 patients had matched tumor biopsies taken before treatment and at week 13, after single-agent nivolumab (arm A) or ipilimumab (arm B). Roughly three quarters of the matched tumor biopsy pairs taken before and after treatment were from the same lesion. DNA from around 96 pretreatment melanoma tumor samples was subjected to TCRbeta immunosequencing. Results and caveats for the whole study, not just this receptor: Patients whose tumor T-cell fraction and clonality increased by week 13 were about 30 times more likely to achieve clinical benefit. The model for predicting response that combines TCR metrics with mutation burden needs to be validated in larger, independent patient cohorts. PD-L1 staining and CD8+ T-cell counts correlated with tumor T-cell fraction and clonality, whereas mutational load did not. Among patients in arm A, the nivolumab-first arm, pretreatment tumor TIL clonality was associated with response (P = .04). Within-arm analyses of tumor T-cell fraction were constrained by small sample sizes and reduced statistical power.

CDR3 length: 17 amino acids, cysteine to phenylalanine. Here the CDR3 DNA is all that survives: 51 bases in frame from base 1. Reading the germline V gene gives CDR1 SGHNT and CDR2 YENEEA. V trim: 3 bases; J trim: 2 bases; unmatched bases: 10. This specimen's treatment or condition label, interpreted: randomized to nivolumab then ipilimumab (arm A) or the reverse (arm B). Prior DNA-damaging chemotherapy had not been received by any trial patient. Samples came from patients with melanoma in CheckMate 064, a randomized, open-label phase II trial of sequential checkpoint blockade. Genomic DNA from formalin-fixed paraffin-embedded (FFPE) tissue samples served as the input for tumor TCR sequencing. TCRbeta CDR3 regions were immunosequenced from genomic DNA with the immunoSEQ Assay. Before high-throughput sequencing, the genomic DNA was amplified using bias-controlled multiplex PCR. In the original analysis: To quantify the absolute abundance of each unique TCRbeta CDR3 region, the sequences were collapsed and filtered. Clonality, defined as 1 minus Pielou's evenness, was calculated using only productive rearrangements. Tumor T-cell fraction was calculated by normalizing TCRbeta template counts to the amount of usable DNA, which was estimated from several housekeeping genes. Clones with significantly greater frequencies in on-treatment versus baseline samples were identified using a previously published method. TCRdb provides this immuneACCESS table in a form limited to in-frame rearrangements. Some clones are lacking; in checked studies, under half of them reflect an unresolved V gene, and why the rest are absent is not known. Clone size and the V and J calls come from that table; the DNA yielded D and trimming. The sample has about 3,700 clones on record, roughly 25% of them singletons. Of the sample, around a quarter falls within the top ten clones.

This clone was counted many times. The specificity of this receptor is unknown. Base qualities are not at hand, and no much larger clone is one base apart. Specimen: tumor tissue (inferred from file names), collected from a patient given nivolumab and ipilimumab in sequence. The V and J segments used are TRBV11-3 and TRBJ2-7, with 10 bases aligning to TRBD2. The source of this sequence is a human donor with melanoma. CDR3 reads: CASSLASWTSGTYEQYF. The DNA reads as follows: TGTGCCAGCAGCTTGGCCTCCTGGACTAGCGGAACCTACGAGCAGTACTTC.